The 4 T cell receptor beta chains given below trace back to one sample, sequenced in a study of CD8 T cells in Susac syndrome. With random hexamers, 0.5 to 1 ug RNA was reverse transcribed. TCRdb used MiXCR to reprocess the immunoSEQ multiplex PCR reads, holding one entry per CDR3 protein. Among some 190,000 distinct CDR3 sequences listed, roughly 92% were seen once. The source material was CD4+ T cells from PBMCs. All receptors come from a human donor in good health.

This chain joins TRBV18 and TRBJ2-3; D uncertain. This CDR3 region has 15 residues. Trimming took off 2 bases at V and 2 bases at J, with 11 bases between the two ends. Germline-derived CDR1 and CDR2 are KGHSH and LQKENI. The CDR3 coding sequence is TGTGCCAGCTCACCAAAGACCCAAGCCACAGATACGCAGTATTTT. Residues: CASSPKTQATDTQYF.

The CDR3 protein is CASSLEGLAGSEQFF. For the CDR3, the DNA is TGTGCCAGCAGCTTAGAAGGGCTAGCGGGGAGTGAGCAGTTCTTC. This chain joins TRBV7-2 and TRBJ2-1, with TRBD2 matching over 9 bases. Germline V gene data show CDR1 as SGHTA and CDR2 as FQGNSA. The CDR3 is 15 amino acids. V lost 1 base to trimming and J lost 9 bases; unmatched junction nucleotides: 7. The whole variable domain, filled in from reference TRBV7-2 and TRBJ2-1, reads GAGVSQSPSNKVTEKGKDVELRCDPISGHTALYWYRQSLGQGLEFLIYFQGNSAPDKSGLPSDRFSAERTGGSVSTLTIQRTQQEDSAVYLCASSLEGLAGSEQFFGPGTRLTVL.

The chain links TRBV5-4 to TRBJ2-5; a weak D match, TRBD1 (7 bases). Germline V gives CDR1 SGHNT, CDR2 YYREEE (reference sequence). The ends were cut back, 7 bases at V and 2 bases at J, with 15 bases in the middle. The CDR3 has 14 amino acids. The CDR3 reads CASQRRGRQETQYF. The CDR3 DNA sequence: TGTGCCAGCCAGCGGAGGGGGCGGCAAGAGACCCAGTACTTC.

The chain recombines TRBV19 with TRBJ1-5, with D possibly being TRBD1 (6 bases). The V gene's germline CDR1 is LNHDA and CDR2 SQIVND (reference sequence). Trimming pared 6 bases from V and 4 bases from J, leaving 13 bases between. The CDR3 length is 14 residues. Here the CDR3 DNA reads TGTGCCAGTAGGACGGGACACTTTAATCAGCCCCAGCATTTT. Translation gives CASRTGHFNQPQHF. The entire variable domain, with the rest obtained from reference TRBV19 and TRBJ1-5, is as follows: DGGITQSPKYLFRKEGQNVTLSCEQNLNHDAMYWYRQDPGQGLRLIYYSQIVNDFQKGDIAEGYSVSREKKESFPLTVTSAQKNPTAFYLCASRTGHFNQPQHFGDGTRLSIL.